This paragraph reports one TCR beta chain. The sample belongs to a study of blood T cell repertoires in COVID-19. For the study at large: Spain, Italy and the United States supplied samples that represented acute and convalescent COVID-19.

As originally analysed: Reference gene primer amplification gave estimated nucleated cell counts. Profiling relied on immunoSEQ multiplex PCR, and the TCRdb table lists in-frame clones only, not all of them. V and J calls and clone size are given by that table; D and trimming were obtained from the DNA. The table records fewer than 300,000 clones, about 85% of them present only once. Sequenced input: peripheral blood. The origin of this receptor is a man aged 55 to 70 who had recovered from COVID-19.

The CDR3 DNA reads as TGTGCCTGTGATACAGGTTCATACGAGCAGTACTTC. This codes for CACDTGSYEQYF. V gene TRBV30 combines with J gene TRBJ2-7; a weak D match, TRBD1 (5 bases). The length of the CDR3 is 12 residues. Germline-derived CDR1 and CDR2 are GTSNPN and SVGIG (reference sequence). V shed 6 bases and J shed 4 bases, with 13 bases lying between them.